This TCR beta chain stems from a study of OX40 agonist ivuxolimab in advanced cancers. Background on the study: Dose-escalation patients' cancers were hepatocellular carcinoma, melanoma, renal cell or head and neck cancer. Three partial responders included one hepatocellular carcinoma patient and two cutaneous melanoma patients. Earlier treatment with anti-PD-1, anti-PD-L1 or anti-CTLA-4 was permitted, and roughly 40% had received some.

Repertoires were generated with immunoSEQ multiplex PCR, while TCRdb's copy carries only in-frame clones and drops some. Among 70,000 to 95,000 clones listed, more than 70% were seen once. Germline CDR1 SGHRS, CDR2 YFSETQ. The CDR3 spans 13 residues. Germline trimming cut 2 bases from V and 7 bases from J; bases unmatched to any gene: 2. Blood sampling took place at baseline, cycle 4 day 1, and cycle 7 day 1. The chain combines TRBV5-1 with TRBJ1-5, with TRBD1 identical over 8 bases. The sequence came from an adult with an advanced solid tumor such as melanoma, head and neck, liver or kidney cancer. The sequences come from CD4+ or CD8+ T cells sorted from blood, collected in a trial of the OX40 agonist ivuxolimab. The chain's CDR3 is CASSFGTGQPQHF. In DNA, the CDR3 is TGCGCCAGCAGCTTTGGGACAGGCCAGCCCCAGCATTTT. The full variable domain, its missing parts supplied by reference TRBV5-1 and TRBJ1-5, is KAGVTQTPRYLIKTRGQQVTLSCSPISGHRSVSWYQQTPGQGLQFLFEYFSETQRNKGNFPGRFSGRQFSNSRSEMNVSTLELGDSALYLCASSFGTGQPQHFGDGTRLSIL.